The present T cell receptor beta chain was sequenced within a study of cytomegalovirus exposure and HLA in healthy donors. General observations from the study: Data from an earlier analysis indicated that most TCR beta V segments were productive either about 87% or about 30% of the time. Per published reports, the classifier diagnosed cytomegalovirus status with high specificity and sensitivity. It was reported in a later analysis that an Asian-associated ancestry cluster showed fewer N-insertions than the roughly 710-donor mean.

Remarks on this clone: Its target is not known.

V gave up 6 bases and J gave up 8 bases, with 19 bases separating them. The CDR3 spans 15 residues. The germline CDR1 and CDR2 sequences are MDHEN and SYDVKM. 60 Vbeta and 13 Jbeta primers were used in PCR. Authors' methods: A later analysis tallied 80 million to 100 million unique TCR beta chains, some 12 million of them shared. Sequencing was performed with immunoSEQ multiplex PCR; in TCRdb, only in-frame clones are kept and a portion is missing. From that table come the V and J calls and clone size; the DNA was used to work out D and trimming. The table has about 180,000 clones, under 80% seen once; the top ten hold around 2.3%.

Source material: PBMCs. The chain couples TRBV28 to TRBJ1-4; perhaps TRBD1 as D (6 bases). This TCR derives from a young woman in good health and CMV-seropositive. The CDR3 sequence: CASSPLTGYGEKLFF. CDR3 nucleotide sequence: TGTGCCAGCAGCCCACTTACAGGGTATGGGGAAAAACTGTTTTTT.